Shown below are 9 T cell receptor beta chains from a single sample sequenced in a study of CD8+ T cells in alopecia areata. As the sequencing template, cDNA was produced by extracting RNA and reverse transcribing it. Only in-frame clones appear in the TCRdb table, and some are missing; sequencing was by immunoSEQ multiplex PCR. The sample includes roughly 200,000 clones, more than 30% of them seen just once. Treatment noted: oral pan-JAK inhibitor, 5-10 mg twice daily. Sequenced here: CD4+ T cells sorted from blood, sampled around week 30, from a patient treated with tofacitinib. The receptors originated from a human donor with alopecia areata.

The V gene is TRBV27, the J gene TRBJ2-7; 8 nucleotides agree with TRBD1. Losses at the gene ends were 6 bases for V and 7 bases for J; bases not matched to a gene: 14. Germline V gives CDR1 MNHEY, CDR2 SMNVEV (reference sequence). The CDR3 extends over 15 amino acids. CDR3 residues: CASRGYRDRSLEQYF. The CDR3 bases are TGTGCCAGCAGGGGGTACCGGGACAGGTCCCTGGAGCAGTACTTC.

This clone turned up a few times. The chain links TRBV19 to TRBJ1-5; a weak D match, TRBD1 (6 bases). CDR3 length equals 15 residues. The germline V and J ends were trimmed by 5 bases and 6 bases, with 17 bases remaining between them. Germline CDR1 LNHDA, CDR2 SQIVND (reference sequence). CDR3 amino acids: CASSGGAGAGQPQHF. CDR3 DNA sequence: TGTGCCAGTAGTGGTGGGGCAGGGGCGGGTCAGCCCCAGCATTTT. The full variable domain, completed using reference TRBV19 and TRBJ1-5, is DGGITQSPKYLFRKEGQNVTLSCEQNLNHDAMYWYRQDPGQGLRLIYYSQIVNDFQKGDIAEGYSVSREKKESFPLTVTSAQKNPTAFYLCASSGGAGAGQPQHFGDGTRLSIL.

The chain is built from TRBV5-4 and TRBJ1-2, with a tentative D call TRBD1 (5 bases). Germline lookup yields CDR1 SGHNT and CDR2 YYREEE (reference sequence). The CDR3 extends over 15 amino acids. V was shortened by 3 bases and J by 2 bases, with 14 bases between the two germline ends. The CDR3: CASSSPTAPNYGYTF. CDR3 sequence (DNA): TGTGCCAGCAGCTCACCGACAGCCCCGAACTATGGCTACACCTTC.

The table lists this clone with a count of one. An end of the junction does not agree with germline; a read error may underlie this. V usage is TRBV9 and J usage is TRBJ2-7; D possibly matches TRBD1 or TRBD2 (5 bases each). Germline CDR1 is SGDLS and CDR2 is YYNGEE. This CDR3 has 14 residues. The CDR3 bases are TGTGTCAGCAGCGACCGGGACGGAGCCTACGAGCAGTACTTC. Protein sequence: CVSSDRDGAYEQYF.

The chain links TRBV18 to TRBJ2-4; 8 nucleotides agree with TRBD1. CDR1 and CDR2 (germline): KGHSH, LQKENI. The junction had 5 bases not matched to a gene; V was cut back by 6 bases and J by 7 bases. CDR3 length equals 13 residues. In DNA form, the CDR3 reads TGTGCCAGCTCTCCAGGGGGCTTGAACATTCAGTACTTC. The encoded protein is CASSPGGLNIQYF.

The chain employs TRBV2 and TRBJ1-1; no definite D call. CDR3 length equals 11 residues. Germline CDR1 reads SNHLY; CDR2 reads FYNNEI. The germline V and J ends were trimmed by 5 bases and 6 bases, with 7 bases remaining between them. CDR3 coding DNA: TGTGCCAGCAGTCGGGGTCCTGAAGCTTTCTTT. Translated: CASSRGPEAFF.

This clone was seen more than once but under ten times. This sequence joins TRBV30 and TRBJ1-1; no reliable D call. Germline V gives CDR1 GTSNPN, CDR2 SVGIG (reference sequence). Trimming left V 0 bases short and J 14 bases short, with 16 bases between. The CDR3 has 12 amino acids. The CDR3 loop is CAWSVIAGWVFF. The DNA of the CDR3 is TGTGCCTGGAGTGTAATTGCGGGCTGGGTATTCTTT.

This clone was observed a handful of times. This chain joins TRBV5-1 and TRBJ2-1, with 7 nucleotides matching TRBD2. The CDR3 has 16 amino acids. J was trimmed by 8 bases and V by 3 bases; bases with no gene match: 14. From germline, CDR1 is SGHRS and CDR2 YFSETQ. The chain's CDR3 is CASSSGGPPEGYEQFF. The DNA for the CDR3 is TGCGCCAGCAGCTCGGGAGGCCCCCCGGAGGGATATGAGCAGTTCTTC.

The CDR3 nucleotides are TGCGCCAGCAGTCTACCGGGTCCACGGTCCGAGACCCAGTACTTC. Encoded protein: CASSLPGPRSETQYF. V gene TRBV5-1 combines with J gene TRBJ2-5, with D unclear. Germline values: CDR1 SGHRS, CDR2 YFSETQ. The length of the CDR3 is 15 residues. V lost 5 bases, J lost 5 bases, and 19 bases lay in between.